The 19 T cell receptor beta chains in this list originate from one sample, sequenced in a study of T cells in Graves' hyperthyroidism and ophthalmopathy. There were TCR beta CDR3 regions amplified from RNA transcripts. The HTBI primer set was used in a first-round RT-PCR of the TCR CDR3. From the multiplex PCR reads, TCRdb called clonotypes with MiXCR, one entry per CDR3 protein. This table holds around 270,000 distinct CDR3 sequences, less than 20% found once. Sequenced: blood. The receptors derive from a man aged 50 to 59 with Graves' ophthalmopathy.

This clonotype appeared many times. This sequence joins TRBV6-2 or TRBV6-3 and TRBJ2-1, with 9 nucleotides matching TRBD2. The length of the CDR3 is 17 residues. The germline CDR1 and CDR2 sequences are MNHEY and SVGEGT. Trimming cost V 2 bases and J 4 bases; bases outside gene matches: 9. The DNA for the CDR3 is TGTGCCAGCAGTTACGGCCGACTAGCGGATAGATACAATGAGCAGTTCTTC. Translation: CASSYGRLADRYNEQFF.

The CDR3 is CASRGGTGNSPLHF. CDR3 coding DNA: TGTGCCAGCAGGGGCGGGACAGGGAATTCACCCCTCCACTTT. V is TRBV9 and J is TRBJ1-6; 9 nucleotides align to TRBD1. Unmatched junction bases numbered 4, after V lost 5 bases and J lost 7 bases. This CDR3 comprises 14 residues. The germline gives CDR1 SGDLS, CDR2 YYNGEE.

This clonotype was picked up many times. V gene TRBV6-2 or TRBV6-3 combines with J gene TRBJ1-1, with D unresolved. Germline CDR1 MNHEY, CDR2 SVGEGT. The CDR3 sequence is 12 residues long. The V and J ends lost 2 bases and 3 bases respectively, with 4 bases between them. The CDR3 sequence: CASSYRYTEAFF. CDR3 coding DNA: TGTGCCAGCAGTTACAGATACACTGAAGCTTTCTTT.

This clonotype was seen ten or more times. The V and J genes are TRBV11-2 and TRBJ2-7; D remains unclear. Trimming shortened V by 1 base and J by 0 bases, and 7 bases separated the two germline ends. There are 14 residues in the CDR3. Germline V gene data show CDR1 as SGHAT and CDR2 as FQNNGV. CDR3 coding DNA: TGTGCCAGCAGCTTAGGACCATCCTCCTACGAGCAGTACTTC. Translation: CASSLGPSSYEQYF.

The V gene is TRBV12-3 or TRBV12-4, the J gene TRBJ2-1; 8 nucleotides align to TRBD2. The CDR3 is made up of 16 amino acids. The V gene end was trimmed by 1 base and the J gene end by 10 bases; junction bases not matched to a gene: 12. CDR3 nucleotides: TGTGCCAGCAGTTTAGGGGCTAGCGGGCCCGGGGGGGAGCAGTTCTTC. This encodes CASSLGASGPGGEQFF.

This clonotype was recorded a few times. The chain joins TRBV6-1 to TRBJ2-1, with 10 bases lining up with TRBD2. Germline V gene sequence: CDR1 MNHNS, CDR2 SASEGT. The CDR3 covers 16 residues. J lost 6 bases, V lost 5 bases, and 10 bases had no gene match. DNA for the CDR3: TGTGCCAGCAGTTACGATGCTAGCGGGAGATTCAATGAGCAGTTCTTC. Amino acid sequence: CASSYDASGRFNEQFF.

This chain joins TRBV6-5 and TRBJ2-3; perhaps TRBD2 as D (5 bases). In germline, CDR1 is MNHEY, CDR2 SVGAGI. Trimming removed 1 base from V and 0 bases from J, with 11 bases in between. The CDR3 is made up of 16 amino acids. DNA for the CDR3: TGTGCCAGCAGTTACTTGCGGGTTACTAGCACAGATACGCAGTATTTT. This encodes CASSYLRVTSTDTQYF.

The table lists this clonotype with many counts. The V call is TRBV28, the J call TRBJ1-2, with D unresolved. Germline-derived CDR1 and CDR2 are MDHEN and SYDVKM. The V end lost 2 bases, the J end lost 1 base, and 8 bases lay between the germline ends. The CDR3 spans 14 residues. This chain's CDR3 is CASSLAGGNYGYTF. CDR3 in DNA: TGTGCCAGCAGTTTAGCAGGCGGTAACTATGGCTACACCTTC.

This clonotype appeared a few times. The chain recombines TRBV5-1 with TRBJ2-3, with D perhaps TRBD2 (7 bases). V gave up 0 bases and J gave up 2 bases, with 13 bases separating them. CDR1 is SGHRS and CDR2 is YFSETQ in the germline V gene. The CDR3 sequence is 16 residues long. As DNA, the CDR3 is TGCGCCAGCAGCTTGGCAAGGGGGGGTTCCACAGATACGCAGTATTTT. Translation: CASSLARGGSTDTQYF.

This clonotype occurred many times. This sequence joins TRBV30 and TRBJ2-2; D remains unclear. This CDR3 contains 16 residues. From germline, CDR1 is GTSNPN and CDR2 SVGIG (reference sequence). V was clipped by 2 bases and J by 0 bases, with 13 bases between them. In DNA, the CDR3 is TGTGCCTGGAGTCGGCTGAAGACCGCGAACACCGGGGAGCTGTTTTTT. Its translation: CAWSRLKTANTGELFF.

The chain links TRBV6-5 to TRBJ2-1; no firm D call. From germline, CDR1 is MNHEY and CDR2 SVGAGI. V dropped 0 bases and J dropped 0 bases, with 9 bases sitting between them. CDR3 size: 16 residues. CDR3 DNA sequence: TGTGCCAGCAGTTACTCGGGCCTTTCCTCCTACAATGAGCAGTTCTTC. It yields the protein CASSYSGLSSYNEQFF.

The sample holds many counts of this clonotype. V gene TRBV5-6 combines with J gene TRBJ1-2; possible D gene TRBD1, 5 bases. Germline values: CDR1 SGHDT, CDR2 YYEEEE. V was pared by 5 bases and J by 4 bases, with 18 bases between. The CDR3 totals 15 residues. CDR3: CASSRGPDSSYGYTF. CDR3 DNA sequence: TGTGCCAGCAGTCGAGGTCCAGACAGCTCCTATGGCTACACCTTC. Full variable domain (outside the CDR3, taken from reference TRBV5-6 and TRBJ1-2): DAGVTQSPTHLIKTRGQQVTLRCSPKSGHDTVSWYQQALGQGPQFIFQYYEEEERQRGNFPDRFSGHQFPNYSSELNVNALLLGDSALYLCASSRGPDSSYGYTFGSGTRLTVV.

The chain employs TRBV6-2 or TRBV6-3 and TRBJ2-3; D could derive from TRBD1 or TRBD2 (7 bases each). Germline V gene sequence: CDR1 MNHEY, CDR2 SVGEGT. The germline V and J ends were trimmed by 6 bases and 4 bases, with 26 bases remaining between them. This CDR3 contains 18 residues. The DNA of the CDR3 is TGTGCCAGCAGCCCGACAGGGAGGCGGGCTAGCGGTGCAGATACGCAGTATTTT. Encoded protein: CASSPTGRRASGADTQYF.

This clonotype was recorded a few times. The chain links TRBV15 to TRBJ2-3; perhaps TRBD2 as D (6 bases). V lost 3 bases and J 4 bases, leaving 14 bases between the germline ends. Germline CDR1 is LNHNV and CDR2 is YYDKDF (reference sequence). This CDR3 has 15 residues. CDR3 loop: CATSRGGRNADTQYF. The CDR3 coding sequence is TGTGCCACCAGCAGGGGAGGTAGGAACGCAGATACGCAGTATTTT.

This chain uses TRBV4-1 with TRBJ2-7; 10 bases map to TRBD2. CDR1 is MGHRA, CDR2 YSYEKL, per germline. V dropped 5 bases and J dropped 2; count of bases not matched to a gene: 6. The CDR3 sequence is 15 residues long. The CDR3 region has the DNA TGCGCCAGCAGCACCGGGACTAGCGTTGCCTACGAGCAGTACTTC. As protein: CASSTGTSVAYEQYF.

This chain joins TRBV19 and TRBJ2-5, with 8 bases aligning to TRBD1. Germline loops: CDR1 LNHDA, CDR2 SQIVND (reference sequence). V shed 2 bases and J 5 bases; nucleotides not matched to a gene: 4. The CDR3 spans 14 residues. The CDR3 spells CASSIQGAGETQYF. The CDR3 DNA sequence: TGTGCCAGTAGTATACAGGGGGCCGGGGAGACCCAGTACTTC.

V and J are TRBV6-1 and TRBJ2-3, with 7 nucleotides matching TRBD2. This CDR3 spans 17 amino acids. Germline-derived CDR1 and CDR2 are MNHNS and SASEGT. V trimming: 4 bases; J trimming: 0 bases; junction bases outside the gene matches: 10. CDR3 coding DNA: TGTGCCAGCAGTGTGTTAGCGGGCCAACCTAGCACAGATACGCAGTATTTT. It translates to CASSVLAGQPSTDTQYF.

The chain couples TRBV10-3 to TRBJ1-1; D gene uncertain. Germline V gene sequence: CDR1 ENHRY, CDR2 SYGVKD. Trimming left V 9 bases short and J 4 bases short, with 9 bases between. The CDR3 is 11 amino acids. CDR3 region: CAMSEGTEAFF. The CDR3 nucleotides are TGTGCCATGTCCGAGGGCACTGAAGCTTTCTTT.

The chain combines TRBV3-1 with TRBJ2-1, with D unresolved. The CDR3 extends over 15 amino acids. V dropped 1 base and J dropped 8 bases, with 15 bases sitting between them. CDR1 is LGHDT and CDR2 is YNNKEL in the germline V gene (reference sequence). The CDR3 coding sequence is TGTGCCAGCAGCCAAGCGCTGACTCATCTCGATGAGCAGTTCTTC. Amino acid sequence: CASSQALTHLDEQFF.